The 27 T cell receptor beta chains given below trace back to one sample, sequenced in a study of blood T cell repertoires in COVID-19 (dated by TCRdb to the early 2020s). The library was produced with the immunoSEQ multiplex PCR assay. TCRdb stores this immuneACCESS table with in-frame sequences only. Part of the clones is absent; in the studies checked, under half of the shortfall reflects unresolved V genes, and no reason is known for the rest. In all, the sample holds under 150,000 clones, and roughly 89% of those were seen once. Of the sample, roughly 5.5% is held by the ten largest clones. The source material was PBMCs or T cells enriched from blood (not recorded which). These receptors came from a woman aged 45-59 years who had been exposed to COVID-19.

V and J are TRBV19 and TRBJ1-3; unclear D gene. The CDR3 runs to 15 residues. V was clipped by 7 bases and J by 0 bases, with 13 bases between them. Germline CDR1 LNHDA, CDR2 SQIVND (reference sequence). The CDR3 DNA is TGTGCCAGTACCCAACGGGTGGGCTCTGGAAACACCATATATTTT. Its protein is CASTQRVGSGNTIYF.

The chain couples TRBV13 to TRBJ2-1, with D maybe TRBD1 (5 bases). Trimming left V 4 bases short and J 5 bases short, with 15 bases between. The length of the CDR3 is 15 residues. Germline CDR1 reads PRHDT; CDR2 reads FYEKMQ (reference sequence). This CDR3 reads CASSSTGRSNNEQFF. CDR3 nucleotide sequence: TGTGCCAGCAGCTCTACAGGACGGTCAAACAATGAGCAGTTCTTC.

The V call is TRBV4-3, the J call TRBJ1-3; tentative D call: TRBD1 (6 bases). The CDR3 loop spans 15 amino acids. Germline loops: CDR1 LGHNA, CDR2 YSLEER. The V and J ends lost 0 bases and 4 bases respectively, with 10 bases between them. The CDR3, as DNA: TGCGCCAGCAGCCAAGATTCCGGGACAGGAAACACCATATATTTT. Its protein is CASSQDSGTGNTIYF.

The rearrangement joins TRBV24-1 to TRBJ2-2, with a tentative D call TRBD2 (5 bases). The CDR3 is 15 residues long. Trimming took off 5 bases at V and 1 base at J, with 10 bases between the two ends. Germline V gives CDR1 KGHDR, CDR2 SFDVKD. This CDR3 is CATSASGRNTGELFF. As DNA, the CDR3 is TGTGCCACCAGTGCCTCGGGGAGGAACACCGGGGAGCTGTTTTTT.

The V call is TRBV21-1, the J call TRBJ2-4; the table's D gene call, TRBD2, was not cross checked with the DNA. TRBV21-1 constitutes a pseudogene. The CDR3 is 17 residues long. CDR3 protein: CASNLVGQPGEKNIQYF. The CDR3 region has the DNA TGTGCCAGCAACCTTGTGGGCCAGCCGGGGGAAAAAAACATTCAGTACTTC.

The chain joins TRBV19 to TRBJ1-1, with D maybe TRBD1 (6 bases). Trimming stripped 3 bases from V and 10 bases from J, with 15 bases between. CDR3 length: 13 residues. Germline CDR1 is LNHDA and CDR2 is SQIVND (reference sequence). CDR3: CASSISQGHGAFF. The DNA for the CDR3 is TGTGCCAGTAGTATCTCTCAGGGGCACGGAGCTTTCTTT.

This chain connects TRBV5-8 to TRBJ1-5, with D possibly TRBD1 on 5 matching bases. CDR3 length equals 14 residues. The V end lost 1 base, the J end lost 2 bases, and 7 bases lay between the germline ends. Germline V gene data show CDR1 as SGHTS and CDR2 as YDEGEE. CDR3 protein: CASSLRGGNQPQHF. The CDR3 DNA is TGTGCCAGCAGCTTGAGGGGCGGCAATCAGCCCCAGCATTTT.

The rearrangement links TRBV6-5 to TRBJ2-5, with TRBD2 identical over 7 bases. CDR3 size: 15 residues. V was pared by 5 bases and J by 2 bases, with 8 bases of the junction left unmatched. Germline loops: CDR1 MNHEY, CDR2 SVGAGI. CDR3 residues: CASSPKSGGQETQYF. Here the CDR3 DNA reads TGTGCCAGCAGTCCGAAGTCGGGGGGACAAGAGACCCAGTACTTC.

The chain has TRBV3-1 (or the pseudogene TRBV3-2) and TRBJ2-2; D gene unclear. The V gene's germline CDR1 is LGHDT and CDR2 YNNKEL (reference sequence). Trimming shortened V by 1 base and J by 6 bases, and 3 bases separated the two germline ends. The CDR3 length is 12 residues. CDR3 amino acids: CASSQAAGELFF. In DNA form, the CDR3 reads TGTGCCAGCAGCCAAGCGGCCGGGGAGCTGTTTTTT.

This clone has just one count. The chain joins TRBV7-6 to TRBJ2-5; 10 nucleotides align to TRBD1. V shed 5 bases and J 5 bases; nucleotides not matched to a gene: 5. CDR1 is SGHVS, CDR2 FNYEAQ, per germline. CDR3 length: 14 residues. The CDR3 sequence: CASSRDRGGETQYF. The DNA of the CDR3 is TGTGCCAGCAGCCGGGACAGGGGTGGGGAGACCCAGTACTTC.

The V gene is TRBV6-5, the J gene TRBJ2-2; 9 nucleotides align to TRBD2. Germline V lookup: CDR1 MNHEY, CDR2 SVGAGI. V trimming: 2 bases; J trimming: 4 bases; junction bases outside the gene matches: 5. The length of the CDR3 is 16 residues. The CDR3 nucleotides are TGTGCCAGCAGTTACGAGCGGGGGGCGTTCACCGGGGAGCTGTTTTTT. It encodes CASSYERGAFTGELFF.

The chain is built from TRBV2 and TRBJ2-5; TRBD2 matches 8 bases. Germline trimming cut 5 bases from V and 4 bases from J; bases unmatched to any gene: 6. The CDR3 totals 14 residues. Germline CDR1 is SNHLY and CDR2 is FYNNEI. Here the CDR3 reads CASSSGGAPETQYF. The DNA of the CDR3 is TGTGCCAGCAGTTCCGGGGGGGCTCCAGAGACCCAGTACTTC.

The CDR3 DNA sequence: TGTGCCAGCAGCTTAGCGCGGAGTACCTATGGCTACACCTTC. It specifies CASSLARSTYGYTF. The genes are TRBV7-8 and TRBJ1-2; D is unresolved. Germline V CDR1 and CDR2: SGHVS, FQNEAQ. Trimming stripped 0 bases from V and 4 bases from J, with 9 bases between. This CDR3 is built from 14 residues.

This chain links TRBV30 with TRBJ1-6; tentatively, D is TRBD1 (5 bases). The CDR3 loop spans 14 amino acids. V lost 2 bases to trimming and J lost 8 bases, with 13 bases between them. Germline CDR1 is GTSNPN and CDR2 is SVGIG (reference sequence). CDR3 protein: CAWSQGIGDSPLHF. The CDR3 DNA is TGTGCCTGGAGTCAGGGAATAGGGGATTCACCCCTCCACTTT.

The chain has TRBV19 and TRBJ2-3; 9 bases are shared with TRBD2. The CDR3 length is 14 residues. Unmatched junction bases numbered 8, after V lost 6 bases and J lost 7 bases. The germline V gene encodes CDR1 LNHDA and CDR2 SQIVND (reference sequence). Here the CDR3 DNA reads TGTGCCAGTAGGGGTAGCGGGAGAGGCAATACGCAGTATTTT. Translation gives CASRGSGRGNTQYF.

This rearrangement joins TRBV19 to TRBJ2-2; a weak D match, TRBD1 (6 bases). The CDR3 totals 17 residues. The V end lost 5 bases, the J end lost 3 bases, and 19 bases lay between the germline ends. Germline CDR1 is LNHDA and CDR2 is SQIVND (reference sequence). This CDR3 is CASSSQLSGADTGELFF. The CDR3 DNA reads TGTGCCAGTAGTTCCCAGCTTTCAGGGGCCGACACCGGGGAGCTGTTTTTT.

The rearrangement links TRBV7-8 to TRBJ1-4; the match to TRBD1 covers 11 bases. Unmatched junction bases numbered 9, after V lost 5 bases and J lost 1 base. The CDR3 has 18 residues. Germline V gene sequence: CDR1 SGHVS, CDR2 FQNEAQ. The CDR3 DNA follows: TGTGCCAGCAGCGCCCGGGACAGGGGGTTGGGAACTAATGAAAAACTGTTTTTT. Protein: CASSARDRGLGTNEKLFF.

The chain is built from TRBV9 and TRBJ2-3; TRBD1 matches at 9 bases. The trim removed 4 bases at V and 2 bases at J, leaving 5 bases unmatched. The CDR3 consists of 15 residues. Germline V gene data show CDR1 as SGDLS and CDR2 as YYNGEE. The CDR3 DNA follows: TGTGCCAGCAGCTTCGGGGACAGGGTCACAGATACGCAGTATTTT. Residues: CASSFGDRVTDTQYF.

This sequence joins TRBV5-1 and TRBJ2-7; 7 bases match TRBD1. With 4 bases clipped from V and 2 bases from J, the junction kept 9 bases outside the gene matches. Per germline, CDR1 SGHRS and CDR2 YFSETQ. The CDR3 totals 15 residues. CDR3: CASSATQGVPYEQYF. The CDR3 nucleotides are TGCGCCAGCAGCGCGACTCAGGGGGTTCCCTACGAGCAGTACTTC.

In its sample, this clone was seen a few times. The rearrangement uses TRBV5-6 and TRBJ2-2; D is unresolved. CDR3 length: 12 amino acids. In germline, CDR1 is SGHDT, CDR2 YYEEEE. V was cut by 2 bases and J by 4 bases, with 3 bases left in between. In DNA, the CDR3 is TGTGCCAGCAGCTTCAGCACCGGGGAGCTGTTTTTT. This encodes CASSFSTGELFF.

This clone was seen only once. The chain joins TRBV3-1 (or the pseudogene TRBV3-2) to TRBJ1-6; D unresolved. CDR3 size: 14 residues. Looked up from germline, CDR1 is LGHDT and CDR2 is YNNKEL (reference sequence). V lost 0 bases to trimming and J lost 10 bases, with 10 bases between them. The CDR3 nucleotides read TGTGCCAGCAGCCAAGATAGGAGGAGGTCACCCCTCCACTTT. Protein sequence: CASSQDRRRSPLHF.

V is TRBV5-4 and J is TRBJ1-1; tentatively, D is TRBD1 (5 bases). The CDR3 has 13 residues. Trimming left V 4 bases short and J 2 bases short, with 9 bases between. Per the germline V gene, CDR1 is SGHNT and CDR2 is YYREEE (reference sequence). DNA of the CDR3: TGTGCCAGCAGCAAAGACAGTAACACTGAAGCTTTCTTT. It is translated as CASSKDSNTEAFF.

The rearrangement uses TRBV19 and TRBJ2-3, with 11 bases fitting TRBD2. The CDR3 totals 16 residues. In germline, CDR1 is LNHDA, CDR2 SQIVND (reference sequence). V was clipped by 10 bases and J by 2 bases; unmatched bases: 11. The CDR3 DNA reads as TGTGCCACCACGACCCTAGCGGGAGGCCTCACAGATACGCAGTATTTT. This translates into CATTTLAGGLTDTQYF.

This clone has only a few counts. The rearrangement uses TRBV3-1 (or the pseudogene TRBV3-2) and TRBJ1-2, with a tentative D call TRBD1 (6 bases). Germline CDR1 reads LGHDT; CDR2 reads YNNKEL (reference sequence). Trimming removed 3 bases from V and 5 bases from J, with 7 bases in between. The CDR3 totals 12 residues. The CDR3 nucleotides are TGTGCCAGCAGCCAGACAGGTTATGGCTACACCTTC. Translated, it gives CASSQTGYGYTF.

The CDR3 region has the DNA TGTGCCACAGGACAGGGCTATGGGCAGTACTTC. This codes for CATGQGYGQYF. The chain links TRBV19 to TRBJ2-7; TRBD1 matches 8 bases. Germline trimming cut 10 bases from V and 9 bases from J; bases unmatched to any gene: 8. This CDR3 region has 11 residues. In germline, CDR1 is LNHDA, CDR2 SQIVND (reference sequence).

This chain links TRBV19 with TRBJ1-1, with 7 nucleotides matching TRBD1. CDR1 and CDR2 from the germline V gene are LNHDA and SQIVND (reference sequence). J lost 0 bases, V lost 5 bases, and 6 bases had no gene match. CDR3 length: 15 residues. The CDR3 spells CASSLWDRVNTEAFF. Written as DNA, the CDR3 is TGTGCCAGTAGTCTTTGGGACAGAGTGAACACTGAAGCTTTCTTT.

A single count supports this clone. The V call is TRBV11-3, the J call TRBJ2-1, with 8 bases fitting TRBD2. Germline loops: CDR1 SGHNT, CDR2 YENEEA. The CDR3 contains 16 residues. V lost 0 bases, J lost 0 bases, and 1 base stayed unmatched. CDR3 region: CASSLERGGSYNEQFF. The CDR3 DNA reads TGTGCCAGCAGCTTAGAACGGGGGGGCTCCTACAATGAGCAGTTCTTC.